This TCR beta chain originates from a study of shared clonotypes between healthy human individuals. Study-level background: Those who served as donors were a couple of women and a few men between the ages of 18 and 49. Whole-study results and caveats: Only a few donors were included, so the genetic and exposure-history diversity represented was limited.

A deep-level run was used for the assay. TCRdb keeps only in-frame clones here, not all; method: immunoSEQ multiplex PCR. The data contain 400,000 to 600,000 clones, 79% of them singletons. As regards this clone: As yet, its antigen is unknown.

The V gene's germline CDR1 is SGHTA and CDR2 FQGNSA. This CDR3 comprises 15 residues. The V and J ends lost 5 bases and 4 bases, in that order; junction bases with no gene match: 10. The sequencing sample was made of PBMCs. The TCR was taken from a woman between 40 and 55 years old in good health. Some clones in this sample may be carry-over from other donors' samples. The chain employs TRBV7-2 and TRBJ2-5; 7 bases fit TRBD1. The DNA for the CDR3 is TGTGCCAGCAGCGTCACAGGGGCCTGGGGAGAGACCCAGTACTTC. It codes for CASSVTGAWGETQYF.